The 21 T cell receptor beta chains reported below all come from one sample, sequenced in a study of memory CD4+ T cells and cytomegalovirus serostatus. The sort gate was single viable CD3+CD4+CD8-CD45RO+ cells for memory CD4+ T cells. Assay used: immunoSEQ multiplex PCR; TCRdb lists only in-frame clones, some missing. The table has over 40,000 clones, 65% to 85% seen once; the top ten hold 0.55%. Sequencing used memory CD4+ T cells from blood. The origin of the receptors is an adult in good health and CMV-seronegative.

The V and J genes are TRBV6-5 and TRBJ2-3; TRBD2 agrees at 9 bases. The CDR3 consists of 14 residues. Trimming removed 6 bases from V and 3 bases from J; junction bases left unmatched: 4. Germline CDR1 reads MNHEY; CDR2 reads SVGAGI. CDR3 coding DNA: TGTGCCAGCAGGGCGGGGGGGCGGACAGATACGCAGTATTTT. Translated: CASRAGGRTDTQYF.

J is TRBJ2-1 and V is TRBV29-1; TRBD1 matches at 7 bases. J gave up 6 bases and V 2 bases, and 4 bases lay outside the gene matches. The CDR3 is 13 residues long. CDR1 SQVTM and CDR2 ANQGSEA come from the germline V gene. The CDR3 spells CSVERQGVNEQFF. The CDR3 nucleotides read TGCAGCGTTGAAAGGCAGGGGGTCAATGAGCAGTTCTTC.

The V and J genes are TRBV4-1 and TRBJ2-3, with D unclear. CDR3 length: 14 amino acids. From germline, CDR1 is MGHRA and CDR2 YSYEKL. Trimming pared 4 bases from V and 2 bases from J, leaving 10 bases between. The CDR3 DNA reads as TGCGCCAGCAGCCGAAACGTAATCACAGATACGCAGTATTTT. This sequence encodes CASSRNVITDTQYF.

The chain recombines TRBV15 with TRBJ1-4; TRBD1 is a possible D gene (6 bases). There are 14 residues in the CDR3. Trimming took 6 bases from V and 7 from J, leaving 15 bases between them. Germline loops: CDR1 LNHNV, CDR2 YYDKDF (reference sequence). CDR3 residues: CATRLVGGSEKLFF. CDR3 in DNA: TGTGCCACCAGATTGGTAGGGGGGAGTGAAAAACTGTTTTTT. Together with reference TRBV15 and TRBJ1-4, the CDR3 gives the full variable domain: DAMVIQNPRYQVTQFGKPVTLSCSQTLNHNVMYWYQQKSSQAPKLLFHYYDKDFNNEADTPDNFQSRRPNTSFCFLDIRSPGLGDTAMYLCATRLVGGSEKLFFGSGTQLSVL.

The rearrangement links TRBV7-9 to TRBJ2-7, with TRBD1 as a possible D gene (5 bases). The ends were cut back, 5 bases at V and 3 bases at J, with 20 bases in the middle. Germline CDR1 SEHNR, CDR2 FQNEAQ (reference sequence). The CDR3 loop spans 16 amino acids. CDR3: CASSRATTGGLYEQYF. As DNA, the CDR3 is TGTGCCAGCAGCCGAGCCACTACAGGTGGCCTCTACGAGCAGTACTTC.

The V gene is TRBV28, the J gene TRBJ1-5; a possible D gene is TRBD1 (6 bases). Trimming pared 5 bases from V and 5 bases from J, leaving 19 bases between. Looked up from germline, CDR1 is MDHEN and CDR2 is SYDVKM. The CDR3 sequence is 16 residues long. CDR3 in amino acids: CASSPRRGLRDQPQHF. CDR3 bases: TGTGCCAGCAGTCCACGTCGGGGGCTTAGAGATCAGCCCCAGCATTTT.

This chain connects TRBV30 to TRBJ1-6; D ambiguous. Germline V gene sequence: CDR1 GTSNPN, CDR2 SVGIG (reference sequence). V shed 7 bases and J shed 8 bases, with 15 bases lying between them. The CDR3 sequence is 13 residues long. The CDR3 spells CASRQAADSPLHF. CDR3 nucleotide sequence: TGTGCCTCCCGTCAAGCAGCGGATTCACCCCTCCACTTT.

This clone has a single count. V is TRBV19 and J is TRBJ2-7; possibly TRBD1 for D (6 bases). Germline V gene data show CDR1 as LNHDA and CDR2 as SQIVND (reference sequence). This CDR3 comprises 16 residues. V was cut by 4 bases and J by 3 bases, with 19 bases left in between. CDR3 amino acids: CASSKSGANIYYEQYF. CDR3 bases: TGTGCCAGTAGTAAATCAGGGGCTAATATCTACTACGAGCAGTACTTC.

This clone is a singleton in its sample. V and J are TRBV7-8 and TRBJ1-2, with D tentatively TRBD1 (6 bases). Germline V gene sequence: CDR1 SGHVS, CDR2 FQNEAQ. CDR3 length: 13 residues. The V end lost 5 bases, the J end lost 4 bases, and 11 bases lay between the germline ends. This chain's CDR3 is CASSETGSYGYTF. The CDR3, as DNA: TGTGCCAGCAGCGAGACAGGATCCTATGGCTACACCTTC.

This chain connects TRBV25-1 to TRBJ1-2, with D perhaps matching TRBD1 (6 bases). Trimming removed 4 bases from V and 7 bases from J, with 10 bases in between. Germline V gene data show CDR1 as MGHDK and CDR2 as SYGVNS. The CDR3 length is 12 residues. In DNA, the CDR3 is TGTGCCAGCAGTGGGGGGGCGGGTGGCTACACCTTC. It translates to CASSGGAGGYTF.

The CDR3 coding sequence is TGTGCCAGCAGTTCAGATGACTATCTAAATAACTATGGCTACACCTTC. This codes for CASSSDDYLNNYGYTF. This chain connects TRBV28 to TRBJ1-2; D is unresolved. Trimming left V 4 bases short and J 1 base short, with 16 bases between. CDR1 is MDHEN, CDR2 SYDVKM, per germline. This CDR3 region has 16 residues.

The genes are TRBV19 and TRBJ2-2; 8 bases are shared with TRBD1. The trim removed 5 bases at V and 3 bases at J, leaving 8 bases unmatched. The CDR3 is 16 residues long. CDR1 and CDR2 from the germline V gene are LNHDA and SQIVND (reference sequence). The CDR3 loop reads CASSDPGQVYTGELFF. The DNA of the CDR3 is TGTGCCAGTAGTGACCCGGGACAGGTCTACACCGGGGAGCTGTTTTTT.

CDR3 sequence: CASSRTGENTEAFF. In DNA form, the CDR3 reads TGTGCCAGCAGCAGGACAGGGGAGAACACTGAAGCTTTCTTT. This sequence joins TRBV5-6 and TRBJ1-1; TRBD1 aligns across 9 bases. Germline V gives CDR1 SGHDT, CDR2 YYEEEE. Trimming took 4 bases from V and 1 from J; bases not matched to a gene: 2. This CDR3 spans 14 amino acids.

In nucleotides, the CDR3 is TGTGCCAGCAGCTTCGTAGCGGGTGGAGGGGAGCTGTTTTTT. It yields the protein CASSFVAGGGELFF. This chain connects TRBV11-1 to TRBJ2-2, with 7 bases lining up with TRBD2. The CDR3 has 14 amino acids. The germline gives CDR1 SGHAT, CDR2 FQDESV (reference sequence). J was trimmed by 8 bases and V by 3 bases; bases with no gene match: 6.

V is TRBV9 and J is TRBJ2-5, with D uncertain. The CDR3 covers 14 residues. V lost 4 bases and J 5 bases, leaving 15 bases between the germline ends. The germline V gene encodes CDR1 SGDLS and CDR2 YYNGEE. CDR3 sequence reads: CASSLRTREETQYF. DNA of the CDR3: TGTGCCAGCAGCTTAAGGACGCGCGAGGAGACCCAGTACTTC.

This clone turned up a few times. The same CDR3 is also encoded by other DNA sequences in this sample. The chain has TRBV11-2 and TRBJ1-5; TRBD1 might be the D (6 bases). V lost 5 bases to trimming and J lost 1 base, with 18 bases between them. This CDR3 is built from 17 residues. CDR1 and CDR2 from the germline V gene are SGHAT and FQNNGV. The CDR3, as DNA: TGTGCCAGCAGCACCAGAGCGGGACAAGGGAGCAATCAGCCCCAGCATTTT. The encoded protein is CASSTRAGQGSNQPQHF.

The chain uses TRBV28 and TRBJ2-6; weak D call: TRBD1 (5 bases). Per germline, CDR1 MDHEN and CDR2 SYDVKM. The CDR3 has 15 amino acids. The V end was cut by 3 bases, the J end by 3 bases, with 9 bases between. CDR3 nucleotides: TGTGCCAGCAGTTTGAAGGGGAATGGGGCCAACGTCCTGACTTTC. Its translation is CASSLKGNGANVLTF.

This clone was counted a few times. The chain employs TRBV18 and TRBJ1-2; TRBD1 might be the D (5 bases). V lost 3 bases and J lost 0, with 11 bases in between. CDR3 size: 15 residues. CDR1 and CDR2 from the germline V gene are KGHSH and LQKENI. CDR3 protein: CASSPPTATNYGYTF. DNA of the CDR3: TGTGCCAGCTCACCCCCGACAGCTACTAACTATGGCTACACCTTC. The full variable domain, in which reference TRBV18 and TRBJ1-2 provide the parts outside the CDR3, is NAGVMQNPRHLVRRRGQEARLRCSPMKGHSHVYWYRQLPEEGLKFMVYLQKENIIDESGMPKERFSAEFPKEGPSILRIQQVVRGDSAAYFCASSPPTATNYGYTFGSGTRLTVV.

This clone has just a few counts. The V call is TRBV7-9, the J call TRBJ2-7, with a weak D call TRBD2 (6 bases). The CDR3 spans 14 residues. From germline, CDR1 is SEHNR and CDR2 FQNEAQ (reference sequence). Between the trimmed V and J ends, which lost 6 bases and 7 bases, there was a span of 19 bases. The CDR3 coding sequence is TGTGCCAGCAGGTGGGGGTTTGAGGCGGGAGAGCAGTACTTC. It is translated as CASRWGFEAGEQYF.

The chain is built from TRBV19 and TRBJ2-4, with 8 bases that match TRBD1. With V trimmed by 3 bases and J by 0 bases, 4 bases remained unmatched. CDR1 is LNHDA and CDR2 is SQIVND in the germline V gene (reference sequence). There are 16 residues in the CDR3. CDR3 region: CASSISDRGAKNIQYF. CDR3 sequence (DNA): TGTGCCAGTAGTATTTCTGACAGGGGAGCCAAAAACATTCAGTACTTC. Drawing the rest from reference TRBV19 and TRBJ2-4, the complete variable domain is DGGITQSPKYLFRKEGQNVTLSCEQNLNHDAMYWYRQDPGQGLRLIYYSQIVNDFQKGDIAEGYSVSREKKESFPLTVTSAQKNPTAFYLCASSISDRGAKNIQYFGAGTRLSVL.

The chain links TRBV19 to TRBJ1-1; 10 nucleotides agree with TRBD1. This CDR3 is 13 amino acids long. V gave up 7 bases and J gave up 11 bases; unmatched junction bases: 10. Germline assignment: CDR1 LNHDA and CDR2 SQIVND (reference sequence). In DNA form, the CDR3 reads TGTGCCAGTATAGGGACAGGGGCTGGGGAGGCTTTCTTT. This gives the protein CASIGTGAGEAFF.